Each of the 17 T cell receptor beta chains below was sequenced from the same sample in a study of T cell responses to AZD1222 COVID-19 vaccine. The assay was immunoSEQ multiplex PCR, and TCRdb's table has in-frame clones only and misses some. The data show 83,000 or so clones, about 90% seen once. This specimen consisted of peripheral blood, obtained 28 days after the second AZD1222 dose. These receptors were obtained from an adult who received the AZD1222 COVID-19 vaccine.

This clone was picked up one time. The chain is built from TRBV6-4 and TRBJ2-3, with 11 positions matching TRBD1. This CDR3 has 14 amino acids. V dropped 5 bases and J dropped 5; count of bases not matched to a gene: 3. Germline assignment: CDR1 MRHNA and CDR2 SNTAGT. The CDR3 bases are TGTGCCAGCAGTAGGACAGGGGGCGAAGATACGCAGTATTTT. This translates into CASSRTGGEDTQYF.

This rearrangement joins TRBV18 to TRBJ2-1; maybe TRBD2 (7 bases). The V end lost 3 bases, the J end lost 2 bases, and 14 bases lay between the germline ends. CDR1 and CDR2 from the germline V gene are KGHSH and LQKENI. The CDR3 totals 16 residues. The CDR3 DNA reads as TGTGCCAGCTCACCCCGGGGCGGGGGCCCCTACAATGAGCAGTTCTTC. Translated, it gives CASSPRGGGPYNEQFF.

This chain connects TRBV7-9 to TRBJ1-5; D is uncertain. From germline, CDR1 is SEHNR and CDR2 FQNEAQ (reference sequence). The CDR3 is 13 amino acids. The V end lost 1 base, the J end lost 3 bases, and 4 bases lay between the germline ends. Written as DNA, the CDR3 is TGTGCCAGCAGCTTAGTTTACAATCAGCCCCAGCATTTT. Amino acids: CASSLVYNQPQHF.

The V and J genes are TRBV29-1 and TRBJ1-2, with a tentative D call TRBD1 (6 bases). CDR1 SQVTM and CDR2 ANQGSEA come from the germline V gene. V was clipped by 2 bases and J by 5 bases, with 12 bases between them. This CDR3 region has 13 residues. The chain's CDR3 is CSVEQGSKYGYTF. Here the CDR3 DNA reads TGCAGCGTTGAACAGGGGTCCAAGTATGGCTACACCTTC.

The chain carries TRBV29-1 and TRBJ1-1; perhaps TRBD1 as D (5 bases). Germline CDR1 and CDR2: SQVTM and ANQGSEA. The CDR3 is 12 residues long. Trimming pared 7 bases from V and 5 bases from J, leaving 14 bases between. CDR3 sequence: CSETRDGTEAFF. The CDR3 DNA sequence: TGCAGCGAGACCAGGGATGGTACTGAAGCTTTCTTT.

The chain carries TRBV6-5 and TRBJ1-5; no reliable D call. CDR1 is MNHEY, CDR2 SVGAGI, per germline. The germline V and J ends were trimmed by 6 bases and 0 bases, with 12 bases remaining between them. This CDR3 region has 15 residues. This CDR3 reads CASRKAGNSNQPQHF. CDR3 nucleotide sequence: TGTGCCAGCAGGAAAGCCGGAAATAGCAATCAGCCCCAGCATTTT.

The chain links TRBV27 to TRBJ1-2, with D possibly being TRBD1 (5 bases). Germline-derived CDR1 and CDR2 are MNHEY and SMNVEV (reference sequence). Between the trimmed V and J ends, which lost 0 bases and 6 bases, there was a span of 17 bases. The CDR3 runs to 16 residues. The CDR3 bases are TGTGCCAGCAGTTTATCCGACAGTATACAACTCGATGGCTACACCTTC. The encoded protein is CASSLSDSIQLDGYTF.

The CDR3 sequence is CASSSLRLARYNEQFF. DNA for the CDR3: TGTGCCAGCAGTTCCCTGAGACTAGCGAGGTACAATGAGCAGTTCTTC. The chain couples TRBV6-5 to TRBJ2-1, with TRBD2 matching over 8 bases. Germline assignment: CDR1 MNHEY and CDR2 SVGAGI. V lost 4 bases, J lost 4 bases, and 9 bases stayed unmatched. There are 16 residues in the CDR3.

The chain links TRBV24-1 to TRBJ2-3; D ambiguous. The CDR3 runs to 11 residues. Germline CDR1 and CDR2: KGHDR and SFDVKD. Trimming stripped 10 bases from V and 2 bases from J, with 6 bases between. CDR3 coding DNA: TGTGCCACAGGAGACACAGATACGCAGTATTTT. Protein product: CATGDTDTQYF.

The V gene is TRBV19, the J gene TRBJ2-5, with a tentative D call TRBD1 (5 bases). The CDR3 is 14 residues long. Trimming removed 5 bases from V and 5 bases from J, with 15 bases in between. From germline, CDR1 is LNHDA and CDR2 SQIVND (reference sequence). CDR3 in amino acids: CASSLPQGAETQYF. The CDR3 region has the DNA TGTGCCAGTAGTTTACCTCAGGGTGCGGAGACCCAGTACTTC. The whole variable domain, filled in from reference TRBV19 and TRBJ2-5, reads DGGITQSPKYLFRKEGQNVTLSCEQNLNHDAMYWYRQDPGQGLRLIYYSQIVNDFQKGDIAEGYSVSREKKESFPLTVTSAQKNPTAFYLCASSLPQGAETQYFGPGTRLLVL.

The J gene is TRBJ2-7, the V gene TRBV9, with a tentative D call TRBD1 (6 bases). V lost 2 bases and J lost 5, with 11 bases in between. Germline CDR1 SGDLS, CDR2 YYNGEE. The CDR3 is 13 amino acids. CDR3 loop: CASSVDSRDEQYF. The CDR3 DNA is TGTGCCAGCAGCGTGGACAGTCGCGACGAGCAGTACTTC.

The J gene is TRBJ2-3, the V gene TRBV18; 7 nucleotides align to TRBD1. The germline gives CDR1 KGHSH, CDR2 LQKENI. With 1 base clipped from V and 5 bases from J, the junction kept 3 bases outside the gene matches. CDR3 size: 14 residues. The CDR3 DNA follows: TGTGCCAGCTCACCACAGGGGGCTGGAGATACGCAGTATTTT. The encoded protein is CASSPQGAGDTQYF.

The chain's CDR3 is CASSPAGQSSYNEQFF. As DNA, the CDR3 is TGTGCCAGCAGTCCAGCGGGACAGAGCTCCTACAATGAGCAGTTCTTC. The chain has TRBV28 and TRBJ2-1; the D call may be TRBD1 or TRBD2 (7 bases each). CDR1 and CDR2 (germline): MDHEN, SYDVKM. Trimming pared 5 bases from V and 0 bases from J, leaving 14 bases between. This CDR3 has 16 residues.

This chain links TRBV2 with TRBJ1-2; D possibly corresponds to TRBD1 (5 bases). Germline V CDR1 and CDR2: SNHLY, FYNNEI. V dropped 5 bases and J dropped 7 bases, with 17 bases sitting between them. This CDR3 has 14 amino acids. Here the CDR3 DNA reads TGTGCCAGCAGTTTCCAGGGCCCTCAGAGTGGCTACACCTTC. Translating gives CASSFQGPQSGYTF.

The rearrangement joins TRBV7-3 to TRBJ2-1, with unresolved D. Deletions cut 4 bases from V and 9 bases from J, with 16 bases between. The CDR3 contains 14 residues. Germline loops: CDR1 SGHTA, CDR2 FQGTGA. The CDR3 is CASSSPPLLLEQFF. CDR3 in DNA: TGTGCCAGCAGCTCCCCCCCCTTACTCCTTGAGCAGTTCTTC.

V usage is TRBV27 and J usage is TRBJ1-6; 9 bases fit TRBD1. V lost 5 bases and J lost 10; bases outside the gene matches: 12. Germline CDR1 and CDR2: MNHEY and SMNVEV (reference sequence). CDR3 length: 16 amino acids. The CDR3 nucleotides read TGTGCCAGCAGTAGTCCACAGGGGGCGCGAAGGTCACCCCTCCACTTT. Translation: CASSSPQGARRSPLHF.

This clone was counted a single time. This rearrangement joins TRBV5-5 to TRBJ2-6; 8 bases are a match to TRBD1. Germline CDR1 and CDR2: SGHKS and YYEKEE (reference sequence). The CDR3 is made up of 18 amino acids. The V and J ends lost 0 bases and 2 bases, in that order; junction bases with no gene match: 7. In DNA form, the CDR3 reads TGTGCCAGCAGCTTGGCCACCGGGACAGGCCCTGGGGCCAACGTCCTGACTTTC. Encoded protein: CASSLATGTGPGANVLTF.